Listed below are T cell receptor beta chains from one sample, sequenced in a study of T cell repertoires in cytomegalovirus infection. TCRdb re-derived calls from the reads in MiXCR, one entry per CDR3 protein. The repertoire holds about 180,000 distinct CDR3 sequences, with roughly 17% as singletons. Sequencing was performed on CD8+ T cells from PBMCs. These receptors originate from a human donor in good health (CMV status not recorded). Some clones in this sample may be carry-over from other donors' samples. CDR3s include the opening cysteine and the closing phenylalanine or tryptophan. The D gene is left open where the match is weak. The size of a clone is reported for some rows only, either as once, few or many, or as a class for expanded clones.

V gene	clone size	D gene	J gene	CDR3 protein	CDR3 DNA
TRBV6-1	-	-	TRBJ2-3	CASSQHRASTDTQYF	TGTGCCAGCAGTCAACATAGGGCTAGCACAGATACGCAGTATTTT
TRBV20-1	-	TRBD1	TRBJ1-3	CSARDSDKNTIYF	TGCAGTGCTCGGGACAGTGATAAAAACACCATATATTTT
TRBV6-5	-	-	TRBJ1-1	CATLAGPGPEAFF	TGTGCCACCCTCGCCGGACCGGGCCCTGAAGCTTTCTTT
TRBV7-2	-	TRBD1	TRBJ2-1	CASSLGYRGSLYNEQFF	TGTGCCAGCAGCTTAGGCTACAGGGGGTCCCTCTACAATGAGCAGTTCTTC
TRBV11-2	-	TRBD1	TRBJ2-7	CASSLRGLYEQYF	TGTGCCAGCAGCTTAAGGGGGCTATACGAGCAGTACTTC
TRBV6-2/TRBV6-3	many	-	TRBJ2-7	CASSYRQEGNYEQYF	TGTGCCAGCAGTTACCGGCAGGAGGGTAACTACGAGCAGTACTTC
TRBV7-6	few	-	TRBJ2-1	CASSLWTSSYNEQFF	TGTGCCAGCAGCCTATGGACAAGCTCCTACAATGAGCAGTTCTTC
TRBV6-2/TRBV6-3	-	TRBD1	TRBJ2-2	CASSYSHDRVYTGELFF	TGTGCCAGCAGTTACTCTCATGACAGGGTATACACCGGGGAGCTGTTTTTT
TRBV7-2	-	-	TRBJ2-1	CASSLRQLDLSEQFF	TGTGCCAGCAGCCTAAGGCAACTGGACCTCAGTGAGCAGTTCTTC
TRBV7-9	few	-	TRBJ1-1	CASSSDRSGTEAFF	TGTGCCAGCAGCTCAGACCGGAGTGGAACTGAAGCTTTCTTT
TRBV10-3	-	TRBD1	TRBJ1-5	CAISESRGLVNQPQHF	TGTGCCATCAGTGAGTCAAGGGGGCTCGTCAATCAGCCCCAGCATTTT
TRBV12-3/TRBV12-4	few	TRBD1	TRBJ1-4	CASSFWDRPEKLFF	TGTGCCAGCAGTTTTTGGGACAGGCCTGAAAAACTGTTTTTT
TRBV7-9	few	-	TRBJ1-2	CASSSSSVRGDGYTF	TGTGCCAGCAGCTCTAGCTCGGTCAGGGGAGATGGCTACACCTTC
TRBV6-5	few	-	TRBJ2-7	CASSYVIGYEQYF	TGTGCCAGCAGTTACGTTATTGGCTACGAGCAGTACTTC
TRBV7-2	many	-	TRBJ2-7	CASSPGPTYEQYF	TGTGCCAGCAGCCCGGGACCAACCTACGAGCAGTACTTC
TRBV7-9	few	-	TRBJ1-1	CASSSTDRDVLQAFF	TGTGCCAGCAGCTCAACGGACCGAGACGTGCTACAAGCTTTCTTT
TRBV29-1	-	TRBD1	TRBJ2-3	CSVRRDRDTQYF	TGCAGCGTTAGGCGGGACAGGGATACGCAGTATTTT
TRBV19	-	-	TRBJ1-3	CASSPSGLSGNTIYF	TGTGCCAGTAGTCCATCAGGGCTCTCTGGAAACACCATATATTTT
TRBV29-1	few	TRBD2	TRBJ2-3	CSDLADYTDTQYF	TGCAGCGACCTAGCGGACTACACAGATACGCAGTATTTT
TRBV4-3	-	-	TRBJ2-5	CASSQEGRGETQYF	TGCGCCAGCAGCCAAGAAGGAAGGGGAGAGACCCAGTACTTC
TRBV28	-	TRBD2	TRBJ2-3	CASSFRGPGGQYF	TGTGCCAGCTCTTTTCGTGGACCGGGGGGACAGTATTTT
TRBV4-1	few	TRBD1	TRBJ2-7	CASSLPGQDYEQYF	TGCGCCAGCAGCTTGCCGGGACAGGACTACGAGCAGTACTTC
TRBV7-9	few	-	TRBJ2-2	CASSLEFPGELFF	TGTGCCAGCAGCTTAGAATTCCCCGGGGAGCTGTTTTTT